These T cell receptor beta chains were read from a single sample in a study of OX40 agonist ivuxolimab in advanced cancers. TCRdb keeps only in-frame clones here, not all; method: immunoSEQ multiplex PCR. The sample records more than 55,000 clones, 88% being singletons. The specimen was CD4+ or CD8+ T cells sorted from blood, collected in a trial of the OX40 agonist ivuxolimab. Every receptor here comes from an adult with an advanced solid tumor such as melanoma, head and neck, liver or kidney cancer. Each CDR3 is given with its conserved first and last residue. A D gene is named only where the DNA matches it firmly. Size is stated for part of the rows, as once, few or many counts, or as a class when the clone is expanded.

>TRBD1|NA|TRBJ2-3|TRBV5-1
CASSLQGARTDTQYF
TGCGCCAGCAGCTTGCAGGGGGCGCGCACAGATACGCAGTATTTT
>NA|NA|TRBJ1-6|TRBV18
CASSSDGANSPLHF
TGTGCCAGCTCGTCCGACGGGGCGAATTCACCCCTCCACTTT
>NA|NA|TRBJ2-2|TRBV9
CASSVDSLGTGELFF
TGTGCCAGCAGCGTAGATTCTTTGGGGACCGGGGAGCTGTTTTTT
>NA|NA|TRBJ1-1|TRBV29-1
CSVLGRLAPNTEAFF
TGCAGCGTTCTCGGCAGGTTAGCCCCGAACACTGAAGCTTTCTTT
>NA|once|TRBJ2-3|TRBV28
CASSLTQGSPGVNTQYF
TGTGCCAGCAGTCTTACACAGGGTTCTCCTGGAGTGAATACGCAGTATTTT
>NA|NA|TRBJ2-1|TRBV14
CASSQGSSYNEQFF
TGTGCCAGCAGCCAAGGGAGCTCCTACAATGAGCAGTTCTTC
>TRBD1|NA|TRBJ1-4|TRBV28
CASSLPGTGAAEDEKLFF
TGTGCCAGCAGTTTACCCGGGACAGGGGCCGCGGAGGATGAAAAACTGTTTTTT
>NA|NA|TRBJ1-4|TRBV7-8
CASSLGQSTTNEKLFF
TGTGCCAGCAGCTTAGGGCAGTCGACAACTAATGAAAAACTGTTTTTT
>NA|NA|TRBJ1-1|TRBV5-1
CASSFRGAERLTEAFF
TGCGCCAGCAGCTTTAGGGGAGCGGAACGGCTCACTGAAGCTTTCTTT
>TRBD1|NA|TRBJ1-1|TRBV18
CASSLRQGDTEAFF
TGTGCCAGCTCACTCCGACAGGGTGACACTGAAGCTTTCTTT
>NA|few|TRBJ1-5|TRBV30
CACVGGDSNQPQHF
TGTGCCTGTGTAGGGGGGGATAGCAATCAGCCCCAGCATTTT
>NA|NA|TRBJ1-4|TRBV5-1
CASSPVGTTNEKLFF
TGCGCCAGCAGCCCCGTGGGGACAACTAATGAAAAACTGTTTTTT
>NA|NA|TRBJ1-5|TRBV2
CASNSNTGSIQPQHF
TGTGCCAGCAATTCGAATACAGGGTCGATTCAGCCCCAGCATTTT
>TRBD2|NA|TRBJ2-7|TRBV19
CASSRRTGTSGSAPEQYF
TGTGCCAGTAGTCGACGCACCGGGACTAGCGGGAGTGCTCCCGAGCAGTACTTC
>NA|once|TRBJ2-7|TRBV19
CASSTGETLSYEQYF
TGTGCCAGTAGTACTGGGGAAACCCTCTCCTACGAGCAGTACTTC